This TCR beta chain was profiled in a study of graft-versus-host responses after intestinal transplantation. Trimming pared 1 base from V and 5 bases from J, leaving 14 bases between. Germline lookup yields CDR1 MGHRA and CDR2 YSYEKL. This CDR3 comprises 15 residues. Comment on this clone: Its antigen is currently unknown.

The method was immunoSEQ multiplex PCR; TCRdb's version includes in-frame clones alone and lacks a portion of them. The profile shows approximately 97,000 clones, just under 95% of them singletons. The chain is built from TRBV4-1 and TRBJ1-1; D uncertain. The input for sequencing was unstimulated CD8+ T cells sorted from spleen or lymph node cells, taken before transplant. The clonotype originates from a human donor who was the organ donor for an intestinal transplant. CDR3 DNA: TGCGCCAGCAGCCAAGTGGGCGGGTCTAGGACTGAAGCTTTCTTT. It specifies CASSQVGGSRTEAFF.